This T cell receptor (beta chain) is from a study of blood T cell repertoires in COVID-19. Background on the study: Samples of COVID-19 (acute and convalescent) were obtained from the United States, Italy and Spain. T cells, B-cell-depleted T cells, or PBMCs provided the cDNA or gDNA that served as material.

One Seattle source followed patients from active infection through their disease course. Source study methods: Using reference gene primer amplification, nucleated cell counts were estimated. Data came from immunoSEQ multiplex PCR; TCRdb stores just in-frame clones and leaves some out. V, J and clone size reflect that table, while D and trimming were determined from the DNA. Found here are about 300,000 clones, about four fifths of them singletons; the top ten hold roughly 1.5%. The CDR3 contains 13 residues. The V gene's germline CDR1 is MDHEN and CDR2 SYDVKM. V lost 6 bases and J lost 7; bases outside the gene matches: 6. This clone was seen only a few times.

The rearrangement uses TRBV28 and TRBJ1-5; 7 bases line up with TRBD1. The origin of this receptor is a human donor with COVID-19, enrolled during active disease. The donor label of this sample is uncertain. Sequencing was done on a sample of peripheral blood. The CDR3 loop reads CASSRIRGQPQHF. CDR3 nucleotide sequence: TGTGCCAGCAGCCGAATCAGGGGGCAGCCCCAGCATTTT.